The 19 T cell receptor beta chains below were found in one sample sequenced in a study of T cell changes during pregnancy in multiple sclerosis. Sequenced by immunoSEQ multiplex PCR; TCRdb stores in-frame clones only, minus some. Found here are over 35,000 clones, roughly nine tenths of them singletons; the top ten hold approximately 8.3%. Specimen: CD8+ T cells from peripheral blood mononuclear cells, collected before pregnancy. The source is a female donor with multiple sclerosis, enrolled in a pregnancy study.

The chain combines TRBV27 with TRBJ2-7; 9 bases are a match to TRBD2. Trimming cost V 5 bases and J 4 bases; bases outside gene matches: 9. The CDR3 is 15 amino acids. Germline CDR1 reads MNHEY; CDR2 reads SMNVEV (reference sequence). CDR3 bases: TGTGCCAGCAGTAGATATAGCGGGAGTCGATACGAGCAGTACTTC. This gives the protein CASSRYSGSRYEQYF.

This rearrangement joins TRBV5-4 to TRBJ1-1; 8 bases agree with TRBD1. Germline CDR1 is SGHNT and CDR2 is YYREEE (reference sequence). V lost 2 bases to trimming and J lost 5 bases; unmatched junction nucleotides: 5. The CDR3 loop spans 14 amino acids. For the CDR3, the DNA is TGTGCCAGCAGCTTTGGACAGGGTGAAACTGAAGCTTTCTTT. Protein: CASSFGQGETEAFF. The full variable domain, rest sourced from reference TRBV5-4 and TRBJ1-1, is ETGVTQSPTHLIKTRGQQVTLRCSSQSGHNTVSWYQQALGQGPQFIFQYYREEENGRGNFPPRFSGLQFPNYSSELNVNALELDDSALYLCASSFGQGETEAFFGQGTRLTVV.

This clone was counted a single time. The chain links TRBV6-1 to TRBJ2-1; D remains ambiguous. Trimming took off 8 bases at V and 0 bases at J, with 11 bases between the two ends. Germline V CDR1 and CDR2: MNHNS, SASEGT. The length of the CDR3 is 14 residues. The CDR3 reads CASSSASSYNEQFF. CDR3 coding DNA: TGTGCCAGCTCATCAGCTAGCTCCTACAATGAGCAGTTCTTC.

The chain is built from TRBV9 and TRBJ1-1, with TRBD1 as a possible D gene (6 bases). CDR1 SGDLS and CDR2 YYNGEE come from the germline V gene. The V and J ends lost 2 bases and 1 base respectively, with 9 bases between them. There are 14 residues in the CDR3. The CDR3 DNA follows: TGTGCCAGCAGCGTGGGACACGAGAACACTGAAGCTTTCTTT. This codes for CASSVGHENTEAFF.

This clone was observed a few times. The chain is built from TRBV7-9 and TRBJ1-2, with D maybe TRBD1 (6 bases). Trimming stripped 5 bases from V and 5 bases from J, with 18 bases between. Germline V gene data show CDR1 as SEHNR and CDR2 as FQNEAQ (reference sequence). This CDR3 contains 15 residues. In DNA form, the CDR3 reads TGTGCCAGCAGCCCCCGGACAGCCACAGGGTATGGCTACACCTTC. Its translation is CASSPRTATGYGYTF.

The chain has TRBV5-8 and TRBJ2-7; D not resolved. CDR3 length equals 11 residues. Germline values: CDR1 SGHTS, CDR2 YDEGEE. Trimming stripped 4 bases from V and 4 bases from J, with 6 bases between. The CDR3 region is CASSEEYEQYF. The CDR3 coding sequence is TGTGCCAGCAGCGAGGAATACGAGCAGTACTTC.

The chain employs TRBV28 and TRBJ1-1; no clear D gene. Trimming shortened V by 6 bases and J by 11 bases, and 16 bases separated the two germline ends. CDR1 and CDR2 (germline): MDHEN, SYDVKM. The CDR3 runs 12 residues. The CDR3 DNA sequence: TGTGCCAGCAGCCTGAGGATGAAGTCGGCTTTCTTT. Translation: CASSLRMKSAFF.

For the CDR3, the DNA is TGTGCCAGCACTTACAGGGGCGAAGCTTTCTTT. It is translated as CASTYRGEAFF. The chain uses TRBV27 and TRBJ1-1; 7 nucleotides match TRBD1. With V trimmed by 7 bases and J by 8 bases, 4 bases remained unmatched. The CDR3 consists of 11 residues. Germline CDR1 is MNHEY and CDR2 is SMNVEV (reference sequence).

The gene calls are TRBV27 and TRBJ2-3; 7 bases map to TRBD2. With V trimmed by 2 bases and J by 0 bases, 8 bases remained unmatched. In germline, CDR1 is MNHEY, CDR2 SMNVEV (reference sequence). The CDR3 has 17 amino acids. The CDR3 nucleotides are TGTGCCAGCAGTTTACAGACTCCTAGCGGTAGCACAGATACGCAGTATTTT. Its protein product is CASSLQTPSGSTDTQYF.

J is TRBJ2-1 and V is TRBV9; D perhaps matches TRBD2 (5 bases). Looked up from germline, CDR1 is SGDLS and CDR2 is YYNGEE. V lost 7 bases to trimming and J lost 4 bases, with 15 bases between them. The CDR3 totals 14 residues. The CDR3 protein is CASSSGMTYNEQFF. CDR3 DNA: TGTGCCAGCTCGTCGGGGATGACTTACAATGAGCAGTTCTTC. The full variable domain, with the rest looked up from reference TRBV9 and TRBJ2-1, is DSGVTQTPKHLITATGQRVTLRCSPRSGDLSVYWYQQSLDQGLQFLIQYYNGEERAKGNILERFSAQQFPDLHSELNLSSLELGDSALYFCASSSGMTYNEQFFGPGTRLTVL.

The chain combines TRBV9 with TRBJ2-3; TRBD2 agrees at 7 bases. The germline gives CDR1 SGDLS, CDR2 YYNGEE. The CDR3 has 17 residues. Trimming cost V 0 bases and J 3 bases; bases outside gene matches: 10. CDR3 loop: CASSVEGGGSLTDTQYF. The CDR3 DNA reads TGTGCCAGCAGCGTAGAGGGTGGCGGGAGTCTGACAGATACGCAGTATTTT.

This clone was observed once. The rearrangement uses TRBV6-1 and TRBJ2-2, with D perhaps TRBD2 (6 bases). Germline loops: CDR1 MNHNS, CDR2 SASEGT. This CDR3 has 14 residues. Trimming removed 6 bases from V and 3 bases from J, with 11 bases in between. The CDR3 sequence: CASSPGTDTGELFF. In DNA, the CDR3 is TGTGCCAGCAGCCCGGGGACTGACACCGGGGAGCTGTTTTTT.

CDR3 coding DNA: TGTGCCAGCAGAAGGAGAAAAGGGGGTAATCAGCCCCAGCATTTT. It codes for CASRRRKGGNQPQHF. V usage is TRBV27 and J usage is TRBJ1-5, with D maybe TRBD1 (6 bases). V was pared by 6 bases and J by 4 bases, with 16 bases between. The germline CDR1 and CDR2 sequences are MNHEY and SMNVEV (reference sequence). The CDR3 spans 15 residues.

The rearrangement links TRBV4-3 to TRBJ2-7; 9 nucleotides align to TRBD2. The CDR3 length is 15 residues. V shed 3 bases, J shed 4 bases, and the junction held 7 bases outside the gene matches. Per germline, CDR1 LGHNA and CDR2 YSLEER. The CDR3 protein is CASSQGLAGHYEQYF. DNA for the CDR3: TGCGCCAGCAGCCAGGGGCTAGCGGGGCATTACGAGCAGTACTTC.

The gene calls are TRBV7-6 and TRBJ2-2; TRBD2 matches 8 bases. This CDR3 spans 16 amino acids. With 4 bases clipped from V and 7 bases from J, the junction kept 11 bases outside the gene matches. Germline CDR1 SGHVS, CDR2 FNYEAQ. CDR3 nucleotide sequence: TGTGCCAGCAGCTCCCCACACGGGGGGGTGCACGGGGAGCTGTTTTTT. Translating it yields CASSSPHGGVHGELFF.

The chain employs TRBV28 and TRBJ2-2; D is unclear. V lost 3 bases and J lost 0, with 11 bases in between. The V gene's germline CDR1 is MDHEN and CDR2 SYDVKM. The CDR3 totals 16 residues. The CDR3 protein is CASSFINPANTGELFF. CDR3 nucleotides: TGTGCCAGCAGTTTTATCAATCCAGCGAACACCGGGGAGCTGTTTTTT.

This chain connects TRBV18 to TRBJ1-4; perhaps TRBD1 as D (6 bases). Trimming took off 3 bases at V and 4 bases at J, with 21 bases between the two ends. Germline CDR1 is KGHSH and CDR2 is LQKENI. This CDR3 has 18 residues. The CDR3 spells CASSPGAAGAHVNEKLFF. The DNA for the CDR3 is TGTGCCAGCTCACCTGGGGCCGCGGGGGCACATGTTAATGAAAAACTGTTTTTT. Together with reference TRBV18 and TRBJ1-4, the CDR3 gives the full variable domain: NAGVMQNPRHLVRRRGQEARLRCSPMKGHSHVYWYRQLPEEGLKFMVYLQKENIIDESGMPKERFSAEFPKEGPSILRIQQVVRGDSAAYFCASSPGAAGAHVNEKLFFGSGTQLSVL.

This chain uses TRBV6-6 with TRBJ1-1; tentative D call: TRBD1 (6 bases). V lost 2 bases, J lost 3 bases, and 10 bases lay in between. Per the germline V gene, CDR1 is MNHNY and CDR2 is SVGAGI (reference sequence). The length of the CDR3 is 14 residues. As DNA, the CDR3 is TGTGCCAGCAGTTACACTTGGACAGACACTGAAGCTTTCTTT. It codes for CASSYTWTDTEAFF.

The CDR3 coding sequence is TGTGCCAGCAGCCTAAATCTCAGGGATAGCAATCAGCCCCAGCATTTT. Amino acids: CASSLNLRDSNQPQHF. The V gene is TRBV6-6, the J gene TRBJ1-5, with D possibly TRBD1 on 5 matching bases. Germline V gene sequence: CDR1 MNHNY, CDR2 SVGAGI (reference sequence). Between the trimmed V and J ends, which lost 6 bases and 0 bases, there was a span of 15 bases. This CDR3 is built from 16 residues.